These 14 T cell receptor beta chains share one sample of origin, sequenced in a study of cytomegalovirus exposure and HLA in healthy donors. Researchers ran the PCR with 60 Vbeta and 13 Jbeta primers. Sequenced by immunoSEQ multiplex PCR; TCRdb stores in-frame clones only, minus some. The table for this sample gives approximately 46,000 clones. The sequenced material came from PBMCs. The receptor set was obtained from a male donor in good health and CMV-seronegative.

The V and J genes are TRBV29-1 and TRBJ2-7; D perhaps matches TRBD1 (6 bases). Trimming removed 3 bases at V and 2 bases at J, with 11 bases between. This CDR3 comprises 13 residues. CDR1 SQVTM and CDR2 ANQGSEA come from the germline V gene. The CDR3 here is CSVDGQNAYEQYF. As DNA, the CDR3 is TGCAGCGTTGATGGACAGAACGCCTACGAGCAGTACTTC.

DNA of the CDR3: TGTGCCAGCAGCAGGTCCCGGGACAGGTACAATGAGCAGTTCTTC. Translation: CASSRSRDRYNEQFF. The rearrangement uses TRBV27 and TRBJ2-1, with 8 bases that match TRBD1. V lost 6 bases and J lost 4; bases outside the gene matches: 8. This CDR3 region has 15 residues. Looked up from germline, CDR1 is MNHEY and CDR2 is SMNVEV (reference sequence).

CDR3 coding DNA: TGTGCCAGCAGCTTATTGGGGACAGGAAACACCATATATTTT. The encoded protein is CASSLLGTGNTIYF. The rearrangement joins TRBV7-8 to TRBJ1-3, with D perhaps TRBD1 (6 bases). With 2 bases removed from V and 4 bases from J, the gap between germline ends came to 9 bases. The CDR3 consists of 14 residues. Per the germline V gene, CDR1 is SGHVS and CDR2 is FQNEAQ.

The chain recombines TRBV5-1 with TRBJ2-3; 7 bases agree with TRBD2. The germline V gene encodes CDR1 SGHRS and CDR2 YFSETQ. The J segment lost 0 bases and the V segment lost 3 bases, leaving 4 bases of the junction unmatched. The CDR3 length is 15 residues. This CDR3 reads CASSSSGASTDTQYF. In nucleotides, the CDR3 is TGCGCCAGCAGCTCGAGCGGGGCCAGCACAGATACGCAGTATTTT.

The chain couples TRBV30 to TRBJ2-4, with 8 bases fitting TRBD1. The CDR3 sequence is 18 residues long. Germline CDR1 is GTSNPN and CDR2 is SVGIG (reference sequence). J was trimmed by 0 bases and V by 1 base; bases with no gene match: 11. CDR3 in amino acids: CAWSGRDRGSLAKNIQYF. The CDR3 DNA is TGTGCCTGGAGTGGGCGCGACAGGGGATCCCTAGCCAAAAACATTCAGTACTTC.

The chain recombines TRBV9 with TRBJ2-5; D possibly corresponds to TRBD1 (7 bases). The germline gives CDR1 SGDLS, CDR2 YYNGEE. The V end lost 4 bases, the J end lost 3 bases, and 16 bases lay between the germline ends. The CDR3 covers 15 residues. DNA of the CDR3: TGTGCCAGCAGCCCATGGAGGGACAGAAAAGAGACCCAGTACTTC. Its protein product is CASSPWRDRKETQYF.

The V gene is TRBV9, the J gene TRBJ2-7; 9 nucleotides align to TRBD2. The germline CDR1 and CDR2 sequences are SGDLS and YYNGEE. CDR3 length: 14 amino acids. V lost 2 bases, J lost 4 bases, and 4 bases stayed unmatched. In DNA form, the CDR3 reads TGTGCCAGCAGCGTTTCTAGCGGGATGTACGAGCAGTACTTC. Amino acid sequence: CASSVSSGMYEQYF.

The DNA of the CDR3 is TGTGCCAGCTCACTGACAACCAGCGGGGAGCCCCAGCATTTT. Protein product: CASSLTTSGEPQHF. The chain uses TRBV18 and TRBJ1-5, with D unresolved. V gave up 4 bases and J gave up 8 bases, with 15 bases separating them. This CDR3 contains 14 residues. Germline-derived CDR1 and CDR2 are KGHSH and LQKENI.

This rearrangement joins TRBV5-5 to TRBJ1-3; TRBD1 is a possible D gene (6 bases). This CDR3 has 14 residues. V was pared by 0 bases and J by 4 bases, with 8 bases between. CDR1 is SGHKS, CDR2 YYEKEE, per germline (reference sequence). CDR3 sequence (DNA): TGTGCCAGCAGCTTGGCAGGGGCCGGAAACACCATATATTTT. As protein: CASSLAGAGNTIYF.

The gene calls are TRBV18 and TRBJ2-3; D might be TRBD1 (5 bases). With 5 bases removed from V and 6 bases from J, the gap between germline ends came to 15 bases. Per germline, CDR1 KGHSH and CDR2 LQKENI. CDR3 length: 14 amino acids. The CDR3 protein is CASSSAEGADTQYF. Written as DNA, the CDR3 is TGTGCCAGCTCATCGGCGGAAGGGGCGGATACGCAGTATTTT.

The chain employs TRBV5-1 and TRBJ2-3, with D possibly matching TRBD1 (5 bases). V lost 0 bases and J lost 1, with 12 bases in between. The CDR3 spans 16 residues. Looked up from germline, CDR1 is SGHRS and CDR2 is YFSETQ. The CDR3 sequence: CASSLEGRAGTDTQYF. CDR3 in DNA: TGCGCCAGCAGCTTGGAAGGCAGGGCGGGCACAGATACGCAGTATTTT.

J is TRBJ1-2 and V is TRBV7-3; possible D gene TRBD1, 5 bases. This CDR3 contains 13 residues. V was trimmed by 10 bases and J by 8 bases, leaving 20 bases between them. CDR1 is SGHTA, CDR2 FQGTGA, per germline. CDR3: CATSSGPNGGYTF. The DNA for the CDR3 is TGTGCCACCTCTTCAGGGCCCAATGGAGGCTACACCTTC. The variable domain in full, completed from reference TRBV7-3 and TRBJ1-2, reads GAGVSQTPSNKVTEKGKYVELRCDPISGHTALYWYRQSLGQGPEFLIYFQGTGAADDSGLPNDRFFAVRPEGSVSTLKIQRTERGDSAVYLCATSSGPNGGYTFGSGTRLTVV.

This chain uses TRBV29-1 with TRBJ2-3, with TRBD2 as a possible D gene (6 bases). The length of the CDR3 is 16 residues. From germline, CDR1 is SQVTM and CDR2 ANQGSEA. V was shortened by 0 bases and J by 0 bases, with 13 bases between the two germline ends. Here the CDR3 DNA reads TGCAGCGTTGAAGATTGGGGGGATACTAGCACAGATACGCAGTATTTT. It yields the protein CSVEDWGDTSTDTQYF.

This chain uses TRBV27 with TRBJ2-7; D possibly corresponds to TRBD2 (5 bases). The CDR3 is 15 amino acids. Germline V lookup: CDR1 MNHEY, CDR2 SMNVEV (reference sequence). The V end lost 3 bases, the J end lost 5 bases, and 17 bases lay between the germline ends. The CDR3 loop is CASSLLTPGLNEQYF. The CDR3 nucleotides are TGTGCCAGCAGTTTGCTAACTCCCGGACTGAACGAGCAGTACTTC.